This T cell receptor beta chain is from a study of cytomegalovirus exposure and HLA in healthy donors. As for the study in general: The roughly 120 validation repertoires matched the roughly 670 first-cohort repertoires in platform, a later analysis reported.

Study outcomes and limitations: The investigators catalogued 160 or so TCR beta chains as cytomegalovirus-associated.

This CDR3 has 14 residues. Trimming at V came to 2 bases and at J to 5 bases, leaving 2 bases not matched to a gene. Germline V gives CDR1 LGHNA, CDR2 YSLEER. The repertoire was sequenced with immunoSEQ multiplex PCR; TCRdb's copy has only in-frame clones and lacks some. In the table there are 250,000 to 300,000 clones, roughly 90% of which are singletons. Worth noting for this clone: Its matching antigen is unknown.

This receptor was obtained from a woman aged 18-35 years in good health and CMV-seronegative. The sample taken for sequencing was PBMCs. The rearrangement links TRBV4-3 to TRBJ2-1; 8 bases map to TRBD2. CDR3 coding DNA: TGCGCCAGCAGCCAATCGCGGGGGGACAATGAGCAGTTCTTC. Translation: CASSQSRGDNEQFF.